This record covers a single T cell receptor (beta chain). Its antigen is unknown. These data are taken from a study of T cell responses to AZD1222 COVID-19 vaccine. Turning to the study itself: Second-dose schedules of about 4 or about 12 weeks were combined.

The study's findings and limits: Reportedly, nearly half of unique spike TCRs recognized epitopes outside B.1.351/B.1.1.7 mutations. The span of vaccine-associated CD4 TCRs extended across spike, with dominance at 160-218 and 743-854.

V lost 3 bases and J 0 bases, leaving 13 bases between the germline ends. CDR1 is SEHNR, CDR2 FQNEAQ, per germline (reference sequence). This CDR3 region has 16 residues. TCRdb's copy holds only in-frame clones and misses some; the assay was immunoSEQ multiplex PCR. This table has about 130,000 clones, approximately 86% appearing once. This sequence joins TRBV7-9 and TRBJ2-3; D may be TRBD2 (7 bases). Here the sequenced sample was peripheral blood, taken on day 0 of AZD1222 vaccination. This clonotype was sampled from an adult in good health. CDR3 coding DNA: TGTGCCAGCAGCTTTTTTCGGGGGGCCAGCACAGATACGCAGTATTTT. This codes for CASSFFRGASTDTQYF.